This T cell receptor beta chain appears in the sequencing data of a study of T-cell memory formation after mild COVID-19. Study-wide background: TCR clusters were largely donor specific.

This clonotype showed up just a few times. No antigen is known for it. Germline V CDR1 and CDR2: DFQATT, SNEGSKA (reference sequence). This CDR3 has 11 amino acids. Trimming cost V 0 bases and J 5 bases, with 5 bases left between them. Whole-study findings and limits: Contracting CD8+ clones were enriched in EMRA, CD4+ mainly in CM and EM. Pre-infection memory harbored some responding clones, suggesting cross-reactive memory joined. Clones that contracted from day 15 to 85 had balanced CD4/CD8; later expanders were CD4+ biased.

TCRdb analysed the 5' RACE reads with MiXCR anew, one entry per CDR3 protein. The sample lists nearly 250,000 distinct CDR3 sequences, 15% to 17% occurring once. The specimen was PBMCs or a T cell subset sorted from them (not recorded which). The V gene is TRBV20-1, the J gene TRBJ2-7; D is ambiguous. This sequence was found in an adult woman who had mild COVID-19 (a few samples of this study predate the infection). Cell type and time point are not known. CDR3 nucleotides: TGCAGTGCTAGAGATAACCACGAGCAGTACTTC. Amino acids: CSARDNHEQYF.